These 9 T cell receptor beta chains were all obtained from the same sample, sequenced in a study of blood T cell repertoires in COVID-19. Clones were read by immunoSEQ multiplex PCR, and TCRdb kept only the in-frame ones, dropping some. The table records 150,000 to 200,000 clones, more than 75% of them present only once. Material for sequencing was peripheral blood. Receptor source: a human donor in a cohort sampled during active COVID-19.

This clone was observed a few times. The chain combines TRBV10-1 with TRBJ1-3; D call uncertain. In germline, CDR1 is WNHNN, CDR2 SYGVQD (reference sequence). V lost 6 bases, J lost 0 bases, and 9 bases lay in between. The CDR3 is made up of 14 amino acids. The CDR3 DNA reads as TGCGCCAGCAGCGACGGGAGCTCTGGAAACACCATATATTTT. The encoded protein is CASSDGSSGNTIYF.

The V and J genes are TRBV6-2 or TRBV6-3 and TRBJ2-1; a weak D match, TRBD2 (6 bases). Germline V gene sequence: CDR1 MNHEY, CDR2 SVGEGT. CDR3 length: 15 residues. The V gene lost 6 bases and the J gene lost 0 bases, with 12 bases spanning the gap. The CDR3 bases are TGTGCCAGCAGCGAAAGCGGGCACTCCTACAATGAGCAGTTCTTC. Its translation is CASSESGHSYNEQFF.

The CDR3 region has the DNA TGTGCCTGGACGGCGAGGGCGGGTACGCAGTATTTT. Translated: CAWTARAGTQYF. The rearrangement links TRBV30 to TRBJ2-3; maybe TRBD2 (5 bases). Deletions cut 4 bases from V and 8 bases from J, with 13 bases between. The CDR3 is 12 amino acids. Germline V gene lookup returns CDR1 GTSNPN and CDR2 SVGIG (reference sequence).

The J gene is TRBJ2-7, the V gene TRBV2, with 9 bases fitting TRBD1. The CDR3 sequence is 15 residues long. After removal of 6 bases from V and 2 bases from J, the junction contained 8 bases not matched to a gene. The germline V gene encodes CDR1 SNHLY and CDR2 FYNNEI. The CDR3 sequence: CASSLKQGAAYEQYF. In nucleotides, the CDR3 is TGTGCCAGCAGCCTCAAACAGGGGGCGGCCTACGAGCAGTACTTC.

Comment on this clone: Additional DNA sequences in this sample encode the identical CDR3. V gene TRBV10-1 combines with J gene TRBJ2-7; D is ambiguous. This CDR3 has 12 residues. V was clipped by 0 bases and J by 3 bases, with 3 bases between them. CDR1 is WNHNN, CDR2 SYGVQD, per germline (reference sequence). CDR3 amino acids: CASSESIYEQYF. In nucleotides, the CDR3 is TGCGCCAGCAGTGAGTCTATCTACGAGCAGTACTTC.

The rearrangement joins TRBV13 to TRBJ1-6; possible D gene TRBD1, 6 bases. Germline V lookup: CDR1 PRHDT, CDR2 FYEKMQ (reference sequence). The CDR3 has 14 amino acids. Trimming removed 4 bases from V and 7 bases from J, with 11 bases in between. CDR3 amino acids: CASSWYRENSPLHF. The CDR3 DNA follows: TGTGCCAGCAGCTGGTACAGGGAGAATTCACCCCTCCACTTT.

J is TRBJ2-2 and V is TRBV19, with 11 bases lining up with TRBD2. V was clipped by 3 bases and J by 6 bases; unmatched bases: 6. The CDR3 contains 16 residues. Germline CDR1 reads LNHDA; CDR2 reads SQIVND (reference sequence). CDR3 sequence: CASSIPTSGRPGELFF. DNA of the CDR3: TGTGCCAGTAGTATCCCAACTAGCGGGAGACCCGGGGAGCTGTTTTTT. Full variable domain (remainder filled in from reference TRBV19 and TRBJ2-2): DGGITQSPKYLFRKEGQNVTLSCEQNLNHDAMYWYRQDPGQGLRLIYYSQIVNDFQKGDIAEGYSVSREKKESFPLTVTSAQKNPTAFYLCASSIPTSGRPGELFFGEGSRLTVL.

The chain recombines TRBV5-5 with TRBJ2-7, with 9 bases lining up with TRBD1. The germline CDR1 and CDR2 sequences are SGHKS and YYEKEE (reference sequence). The CDR3 consists of 14 residues. The V gene end was trimmed by 2 bases and the J gene end by 4 bases; junction bases not matched to a gene: 4. CDR3 protein: CASSFRDRVYEQYF. The DNA of the CDR3 is TGTGCCAGCAGCTTCCGGGACAGGGTGTACGAGCAGTACTTC.

The V and J genes are TRBV10-3 and TRBJ2-7; tentatively, D is TRBD1 (5 bases). The CDR3 is 11 amino acids. Germline V gives CDR1 ENHRY, CDR2 SYGVKD. Deletions cut 6 bases from V and 5 bases from J, with 8 bases between. The CDR3 sequence: CAIRRGDEQYF. The CDR3 nucleotides are TGTGCCATCAGAAGGGGCGACGAGCAGTACTTC.